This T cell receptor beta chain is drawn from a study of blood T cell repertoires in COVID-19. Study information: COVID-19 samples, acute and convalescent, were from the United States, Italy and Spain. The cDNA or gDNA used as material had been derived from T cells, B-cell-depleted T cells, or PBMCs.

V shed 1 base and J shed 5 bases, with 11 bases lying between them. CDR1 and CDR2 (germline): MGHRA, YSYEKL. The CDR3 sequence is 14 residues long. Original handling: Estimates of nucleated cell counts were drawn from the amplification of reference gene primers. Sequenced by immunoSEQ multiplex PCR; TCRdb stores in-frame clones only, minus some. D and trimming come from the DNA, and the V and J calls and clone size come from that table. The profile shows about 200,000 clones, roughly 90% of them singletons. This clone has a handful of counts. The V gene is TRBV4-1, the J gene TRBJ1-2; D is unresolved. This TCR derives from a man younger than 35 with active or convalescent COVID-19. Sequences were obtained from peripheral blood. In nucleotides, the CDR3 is TGCGCCAGCAGCCAAGGACCCTCGGGTTATGGCTACACCTTC. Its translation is CASSQGPSGYGYTF.